Shown below are 11 T cell receptor beta chains from a single sample sequenced in a study of response to subunit inactivated influenza vaccine. TCRdb recomputed calls from the RT-PCR reads with MiXCR, one row per CDR3 protein. Among roughly 650,000 distinct CDR3 sequences listed, approximately 14% were seen once. The sequencing used PBMCs from blood, collected roughly 12 days after vaccination. These receptors came from a man between 45 and 60 years old who received an inactivated influenza vaccine.

This clonotype was picked up a small number of times. This sequence joins TRBV6-1 and TRBJ2-7; 8 bases agree with TRBD2. J was trimmed by 6 bases and V by 8 bases; bases with no gene match: 12. CDR3 length equals 14 residues. The germline V gene has CDR1 MNHNS and CDR2 SASEGT. The CDR3 is CASHTGTRWGEQYF. The DNA for the CDR3 is TGTGCCAGCCATACTGGGACTAGATGGGGCGAGCAGTACTTC.

The rearrangement joins TRBV4-1 to TRBJ2-7; 12 nucleotides line up with TRBD2. The CDR3 covers 15 residues. The germline CDR1 and CDR2 sequences are MGHRA and YSYEKL. The V gene end was trimmed by 4 bases and the J gene end by 5 bases; junction bases not matched to a gene: 6. In nucleotides, the CDR3 is TGCGCCAGCAGCCCCATCAGGACTAGCGGGGACGAGCAGTACTTC. Amino acids: CASSPIRTSGDEQYF.

This clonotype was counted only a few times. The V call is TRBV5-1, the J call TRBJ2-3; D gene uncertain. CDR1 SGHRS and CDR2 YFSETQ come from the germline V gene. Trimming pared 0 bases from V and 0 bases from J, leaving 11 bases between. The CDR3 length is 16 residues. The CDR3 protein is CASSLALPSSTDTQYF. Written as DNA, the CDR3 is TGCGCCAGCAGCTTGGCCCTACCCTCAAGCACAGATACGCAGTATTTT.

This clonotype appeared a few times. This chain connects TRBV18 to TRBJ2-5, with D possibly TRBD1 on 6 matching bases. Germline CDR1 reads KGHSH; CDR2 reads LQKENI. This CDR3 spans 15 amino acids. Trimming took 6 bases from V and 7 from J, leaving 21 bases between them. The CDR3 DNA reads as TGTGCCAGCTCTCCGCCAATTGGGGACAAAGGGACCCAGTACTTC. Its protein product is CASSPPIGDKGTQYF. Together with reference TRBV18 and TRBJ2-5, the CDR3 gives the full variable domain: NAGVMQNPRHLVRRRGQEARLRCSPMKGHSHVYWYRQLPEEGLKFMVYLQKENIIDESGMPKERFSAEFPKEGPSILRIQQVVRGDSAAYFCASSPPIGDKGTQYFGPGTRLLVL.

The chain carries TRBV29-1 and TRBJ2-3; D is unclear. Trimming cost V 7 bases and J 4 bases, with 12 bases left between them. Germline CDR1 and CDR2: SQVTM and ANQGSEA. This CDR3 has 12 residues. This CDR3 is CSASQKPDTQYF. The CDR3 bases are TGCAGCGCGTCGCAGAAACCAGATACGCAGTATTTT.

This clonotype has a handful of counts. The chain has TRBV24-1 and TRBJ2-1; possibly TRBD1 for D (5 bases). The V and J ends lost 5 bases and 8 bases respectively, with 18 bases between them. Germline CDR1 and CDR2: KGHDR and SFDVKD. The CDR3 loop spans 15 amino acids. The CDR3 reads CATSVGQGFTHEQFF. The CDR3 DNA follows: TGTGCCACCAGTGTGGGCCAGGGTTTTACCCATGAGCAGTTCTTC.

V gene TRBV4-3 combines with J gene TRBJ2-3; D is undetermined. The V gene's germline CDR1 is LGHNA and CDR2 YSLEER. CDR3 length equals 14 residues. V was pared by 1 base and J by 6 bases, with 11 bases between. The CDR3 DNA reads TGCGCCAGCAGCCAAGGACACGGGTCGGATACGCAGTATTTT. This codes for CASSQGHGSDTQYF.

The gene calls are TRBV27 and TRBJ2-7; D gene uncertain. Trimming cost V 0 bases and J 4 bases, with 7 bases left between them. The CDR3 consists of 13 residues. The germline CDR1 and CDR2 sequences are MNHEY and SMNVEV (reference sequence). In nucleotides, the CDR3 is TGTGCCAGCAGTTTATCGGCCGAGTACGAGCAGTACTTC. Its translation: CASSLSAEYEQYF.

The chain links TRBV5-5 to TRBJ2-7; 7 nucleotides line up with TRBD1. Per the germline V gene, CDR1 is SGHKS and CDR2 is YYEKEE (reference sequence). CDR3 length: 14 residues. V lost 3 bases to trimming and J lost 2 bases; unmatched junction nucleotides: 5. The CDR3 is CASSWDSIAYEQYF. CDR3 sequence (DNA): TGTGCCAGCAGCTGGGACAGCATTGCCTACGAGCAGTACTTC.

The rearrangement uses TRBV5-1 and TRBJ1-1; weak D call: TRBD1 (5 bases). Germline-derived CDR1 and CDR2 are SGHRS and YFSETQ. With 4 bases removed from V and 2 bases from J, the gap between germline ends came to 12 bases. The CDR3 spans 14 residues. The CDR3 sequence: CASSRDGQNTEAFF. CDR3 in DNA: TGCGCCAGCAGCAGGGATGGACAAAACACTGAAGCTTTCTTT.

This clonotype was detected ten times or more. This chain links TRBV20-1 with TRBJ1-2; D call uncertain. The CDR3 contains 13 residues. Germline CDR1 is DFQATT and CDR2 is SNEGSKA (reference sequence). The V and J ends lost 8 bases and 2 bases respectively, with 15 bases between them. The CDR3 loop reads CSSPTAKNYGYTF. DNA of the CDR3: TGCAGTTCTCCAACAGCGAAAAACTATGGCTACACCTTC.